This T cell receptor (beta chain) was identified in a study of cytomegalovirus exposure and HLA in healthy donors. General study points: In the analysis, some V segments, TRBV6-2 and TRBV6-3 included, were excluded as indistinguishable. Available immune exposure information was restricted to CMV serostatus only.

Concerning this clone: The antigen is unknown.

Trimming took 7 bases from V and 3 from J; bases not matched to a gene: 2. The CDR3 has 12 amino acids. Germline CDR1 and CDR2: SGHNT and YYREEE (reference sequence). This PCR relied on a set of 60 Vbeta primers and 13 Jbeta primers. This table comes from immunoSEQ multiplex PCR, and its TCRdb copy is limited to in-frame clones, with some not included. The sample includes approximately 200,000 clones, approximately 85% of them seen just once. The chain recombines TRBV5-4 with TRBJ1-2; TRBD1 matches 8 bases. Sequences were obtained from PBMCs. The receptor's source is a woman aged 45-65 years in good health and CMV-seronegative. The CDR3 DNA reads TGTGCCAGCTCGGACAGGGACTATGGCTACACCTTC. This encodes CASSDRDYGYTF.